This T cell receptor beta chain was sequenced in a study of cytomegalovirus exposure and HLA in healthy donors. Overall study context: The Caucasian-associated ancestry cluster held around 76% of 350 to 450 genotyped donors.

Study outcomes and limitations: Later analysis identified a missense DCLRE1C variant that was linked to TCR beta V- and J-gene trimming. Several of the most significant clusters appeared, in a later analysis, to be linked to common viral pathogens.

This clone has only a few counts. What it binds is not known. The CDR3 is made up of 15 amino acids. Germline CDR1 SGHRS, CDR2 YFSETQ. The J segment lost 5 bases and the V segment lost 2 bases, leaving 9 bases of the junction unmatched. Use of 60 Vbeta and 13 Jbeta primers characterized the PCR. The assay was immunoSEQ multiplex PCR, and TCRdb's table has in-frame clones only and misses some. The table includes roughly 100,000 clones, over 75% detected once. The origin of this receptor is a man aged 60 to 75 in good health and CMV-seronegative. The chain joins TRBV5-1 to TRBJ1-1, with TRBD1 matching 7 bases. The sample comprised PBMCs. CDR3 region: CASSFLSTGRTEAFF. The CDR3 coding sequence is TGCGCCAGCAGCTTTTTATCGACAGGGAGGACTGAAGCTTTCTTT.